This T cell receptor (beta chain) was sequenced for a study of pediatric ulcerative colitis. Study-wide results and caveats: Acute severe colitis showed lower rectal diversity from clonal expansions. Compared with controls, ulcerative colitis showed greater blood-rectum clone sharing. This repertoire reflects total lymphocytes rather than subpopulations like regulatory T cells.

Libraries were prepared by immunoSEQ multiplex PCR; TCRdb keeps only in-frame clonotypes and omits some of them. This table holds about 64,000 clones, around 85% found once. The ends lost 4 bases at V and 0 bases at J; junction bases unmatched: 5. Germline lookup yields CDR1 MGHRA and CDR2 YSYEKL. The CDR3 runs to 16 residues. A note on this clone: Its antigen is unknown.

The sample taken for sequencing was blood. This TCR was sampled from a boy aged 10-17 years with severe ulcerative colitis. The rearrangement uses TRBV4-1 and TRBJ1-3, with 8 nucleotides matching TRBD1. DNA for the CDR3: TGCGCCAGCAGCCCCCCGGGACAGGTCTCTGGAAACACCATATATTTT. Residues: CASSPPGQVSGNTIYF.